Below are 17 T cell receptor beta chains sequenced from a single sample in a study of T cell repertoires in cytomegalovirus infection. MiXCR, run by TCRdb on the reads, gives a single entry per CDR3 protein. In the table there are some 700,000 distinct CDR3 sequences, 35% of which are singletons. Sequencing input: PBMCs. Receptors originate from a human donor in good health (CMV status not recorded). Some clones in this sample may be carry-over from other donors' samples.

The chain carries TRBV19 and TRBJ1-1; TRBD1 matches 8 bases. CDR1 is LNHDA, CDR2 SQIVND, per germline (reference sequence). V trimming: 3 bases; J trimming: 4 bases; junction bases outside the gene matches: 7. This CDR3 has 15 amino acids. DNA of the CDR3: TGTGCCAGTAGTATCCGGACAGGGCGTTCCACTGAAGCTTTCTTT. Amino acid sequence: CASSIRTGRSTEAFF.

The CDR3 sequence is CASSDGTANYGYTF. CDR3 sequence (DNA): TGTGCCAGCAGCGACGGGACAGCTAACTATGGCTACACCTTC. This chain links TRBV2 with TRBJ1-2; 7 nucleotides align to TRBD1. CDR1 and CDR2 (germline): SNHLY, FYNNEI. This CDR3 contains 14 residues. Trimming cost V 6 bases and J 0 bases; bases outside gene matches: 4.

The gene calls are TRBV7-2 and TRBJ2-2, with TRBD1 as a possible D gene (6 bases). V lost 5 bases and J 4 bases, leaving 17 bases between the germline ends. CDR3 size: 16 residues. Germline V gene data show CDR1 as SGHTA and CDR2 as FQGNSA. The CDR3 protein is CASSPLGHLSTGELFF. The DNA of the CDR3 is TGTGCCAGCAGCCCATTGGGACATTTGAGCACCGGGGAGCTGTTTTTT. Variable domain in full (rest from reference TRBV7-2 and TRBJ2-2): GAGVSQSPSNKVTEKGKDVELRCDPISGHTALYWYRQSLGQGLEFLIYFQGNSAPDKSGLPSDRFSAERTGGSVSTLTIQRTQQEDSAVYLCASSPLGHLSTGELFFGEGSRLTVL.

Regarding this clonotype: The CDR3 end shows no conserved phenylalanine or tryptophan, and so a read error is likely. The chain employs TRBV7-2 and TRBJ2-1, with unresolved D. The germline V and J ends were trimmed by 5 bases and 5 bases, with 7 bases remaining between them. The CDR3 is made up of 12 amino acids. Germline V lookup: CDR1 SGHTA, CDR2 FQGNSA. CDR3 sequence: CASSPLDNEQFL. The CDR3 nucleotides read TGTGCCAGCAGCCCCCTAGACAATGAGCAGTTCTTA.

Details on this clonotype: This may be a read error: a much more frequent sequence differs by one nucleotide. The rearrangement joins TRBV27 to TRBJ2-3; 7 bases align to TRBD2. V was clipped by 6 bases and J by 0 bases; unmatched bases: 6. Germline V gene lookup returns CDR1 MNHEY and CDR2 SMNVEV (reference sequence). This CDR3 region has 15 residues. DNA of the CDR3: TGTGCCAGCAGCCCACTAGCGACTAGCACAGATACGCAGTATTTT. This encodes CASSPLATSTDTQYF.

This clonotype was seen only a few times. This rearrangement joins TRBV19 to TRBJ1-1, with D possibly TRBD1 on 6 matching bases. CDR3 length: 14 amino acids. Trimming cost V 5 bases and J 10 bases, with 20 bases left between them. Germline V gene lookup returns CDR1 LNHDA and CDR2 SQIVND (reference sequence). CDR3 nucleotides: TGTGCCAGTAGTCCAGCATCACTGAGAGGGGGAGCTTTCTTT. Translating it yields CASSPASLRGGAFF.

V is TRBV12-3 or TRBV12-4 and J is TRBJ2-3; 9 bases are shared with TRBD1. The trim removed 3 bases at V and 3 bases at J, leaving 7 bases unmatched. The CDR3 sequence is 16 residues long. The CDR3 protein is CASSFTGGALTDTQYF. CDR3 nucleotide sequence: TGTGCCAGCAGTTTCACAGGGGGCGCGTTGACAGATACGCAGTATTTT.

CDR3 sequence: CASSEPGGRSGYTF. DNA of the CDR3: TGTGCCAGCAGTGAGCCAGGGGGACGAAGTGGCTACACCTTC. The genes are TRBV6-4 and TRBJ1-2; 7 nucleotides match TRBD1. With 3 bases clipped from V and 7 bases from J, the junction kept 8 bases outside the gene matches. Germline CDR1 reads MRHNA; CDR2 reads SNTAGT. The CDR3 spans 14 residues.

Comment on this clonotype: Compared with germline, one end of the junction differs, possibly owing to a read error. V gene TRBV7-6 combines with J gene TRBJ2-5; D might be TRBD1 (6 bases). The length of the CDR3 is 16 residues. In germline, CDR1 is SGHVS, CDR2 FNYEAQ. DNA of the CDR3: TGTGCTAGCAGCTCTGGGGCGACAGGTACTGCTGAGACCCAGTACTTC. It is translated as CASSSGATGTAETQYF.

The rearrangement uses TRBV7-3 and TRBJ1-3; D is unclear. CDR3 length: 17 amino acids. CDR1 and CDR2 from the germline V gene are SGHTA and FQGTGA. V lost 2 bases to trimming and J lost 0 bases, with 14 bases between them. CDR3 sequence: CASSLFGGAFSGNTIYF. As DNA, the CDR3 is TGTGCCAGCAGCTTATTCGGCGGAGCCTTCTCTGGAAACACCATATATTTT.

This clonotype was recorded at least ten times. This rearrangement joins TRBV7-9 to TRBJ2-3, with 9 bases lining up with TRBD2. Germline loops: CDR1 SEHNR, CDR2 FQNEAQ (reference sequence). This CDR3 region has 16 residues. V gave up 5 bases and J gave up 6 bases; unmatched junction bases: 12. CDR3 region: CASSPRGASGMDTQYF. The CDR3 DNA follows: TGTGCCAGCAGCCCACGGGGGGCTAGCGGGATGGATACGCAGTATTTT.

This clonotype has more than one count but fewer than ten. DNA of the CDR3: TGTGCCAGCGGGTCGACAGGGGTAGAGACCGGGGAGCTGTTTTTT. Translating it yields CASGSTGVETGELFF. This rearrangement joins TRBV2 to TRBJ2-2, with TRBD1 matching over 8 bases. V trimming: 8 bases; J trimming: 5 bases; junction bases outside the gene matches: 10. The CDR3 contains 15 residues. CDR1 is SNHLY, CDR2 FYNNEI, per germline.

In this sample, this clonotype turned up a few times. The chain carries TRBV7-9 and TRBJ2-1; a possible D gene is TRBD2 (5 bases). CDR3 length: 13 amino acids. V lost 1 base to trimming and J lost 7 bases, with 8 bases between them. Germline values: CDR1 SEHNR, CDR2 FQNEAQ (reference sequence). The CDR3 is CASSLGSVNEQFF. The CDR3 DNA reads TGTGCCAGCAGCTTAGGTAGCGTGAATGAGCAGTTCTTC. Using reference TRBV7-9 and TRBJ2-1 for the parts outside the CDR3, the full variable domain is DTGVSQNPRHKITKRGQNVTFRCDPISEHNRLYWYRQTLGQGPEFLTYFQNEAQLEKSRLLSDRFSAERPKGSFSTLEIQRTEQGDSAMYLCASSLGSVNEQFFGPGTRLTVL.

The chain links TRBV20-1 to TRBJ1-1, with D hard to call. The V gene's germline CDR1 is DFQATT and CDR2 SNEGSKA (reference sequence). The CDR3 contains 9 residues. V lost 1 base and J 8 bases, leaving 2 bases between the germline ends. The CDR3 region has the DNA TGCAGTGCTAGAGCCGAAGCTTTCTTT. As protein: CSARAEAFF.

The V gene is TRBV20-1, the J gene TRBJ1-1; unclear D gene. The CDR3 sequence is 14 residues long. Germline V CDR1 and CDR2: DFQATT, SNEGSKA (reference sequence). V shed 7 bases and J shed 0 bases, with 15 bases lying between them. This chain's CDR3 is CSVNQGLLNTEAFF. CDR3 nucleotides: TGCAGTGTCAATCAAGGGCTCCTGAACACTGAAGCTTTCTTT.

Only a few counts were recorded for this clonotype. The chain employs TRBV7-9 and TRBJ1-1; no clear D. The CDR3 extends over 12 amino acids. Germline V CDR1 and CDR2: SEHNR, FQNEAQ (reference sequence). With 7 bases removed from V and 8 bases from J, the gap between germline ends came to 14 bases. CDR3 residues: CASKFSTGEAFF. The CDR3 bases are TGTGCCAGCAAATTTTCCACTGGAGAAGCTTTCTTT.

This clonotype has ten or more counts. The chain carries TRBV7-2 and TRBJ1-1; perhaps TRBD1 as D (6 bases). From germline, CDR1 is SGHTA and CDR2 FQGNSA. V lost 5 bases, J lost 10 bases, and 17 bases lay in between. The CDR3 spans 13 residues. CDR3 coding DNA: TGTGCCAGCAGCCAAGGGGGGGGAAGAGGAGCTTTCTTT. This encodes CASSQGGGRGAFF.